These 16 T cell receptor beta chains originate from one sample sequenced in a study of T cell responses to AZD1222 COVID-19 vaccine. Clones were sequenced by immunoSEQ multiplex PCR, and TCRdb holds only the in-frame ones, with some missing. Of 58,000 or so clones detected, around 83% appear once; the ten largest clones hold 6.5% to 8%. The material was peripheral blood, obtained on day 0 of AZD1222 vaccination. Every receptor here comes from an adult in good health.

The chain combines TRBV4-1 with TRBJ1-6, with 7 bases aligning to TRBD1. Germline V gene data show CDR1 as MGHRA and CDR2 as YSYEKL. The CDR3 spans 14 residues. With 5 bases clipped from V and 6 bases from J, the junction kept 4 bases outside the gene matches. The CDR3 coding sequence is TGCGCCAGCAGCTACGGGACAGCTAATTCACCCCTCCACTTT. Its protein is CASSYGTANSPLHF.

The chain is built from TRBV10-2 and TRBJ1-5, with D perhaps TRBD1 (6 bases). The CDR3 runs 14 residues. With 6 bases removed from V and 5 bases from J, the gap between germline ends came to 14 bases. From germline, CDR1 is WSHSY and CDR2 SAAADI. CDR3 sequence (DNA): TGCGCCAGCAGGGGAACAGGGTTTTATCAGCCCCAGCATTTT. It yields the protein CASRGTGFYQPQHF.

The V call is TRBV24-1, the J call TRBJ1-4; 8 positions agree with TRBD1. Germline lookup yields CDR1 KGHDR and CDR2 SFDVKD. CDR3 length: 15 amino acids. V was pared by 3 bases and J by 6 bases, with 5 bases of the junction left unmatched. The CDR3 coding sequence is TGTGCCACCAGTGATCCTGGGACAGGCGATGAAAAACTGTTTTTT. Translation gives CATSDPGTGDEKLFF.

The chain has TRBV6-5 and TRBJ1-2; D unclear. V dropped 0 bases and J dropped 8 bases, with 10 bases sitting between them. The germline gives CDR1 MNHEY, CDR2 SVGAGI. The CDR3 contains 13 residues. In DNA form, the CDR3 reads TGTGCCAGCAGTTACTCGACGGGTGGAGGCTACACCTTC. This translates into CASSYSTGGGYTF.

The rearrangement joins TRBV7-2 to TRBJ2-7; 12 bases line up with TRBD2. The CDR3 contains 14 residues. After removal of 3 bases from V and 3 bases from J, the junction contained 0 bases not matched to a gene. The germline V gene encodes CDR1 SGHTA and CDR2 FQGNSA. CDR3 bases: TGTGCCAGCAGCTTGGGACTAGCGGGCTACGAGCAGTACTTC. Translation: CASSLGLAGYEQYF. Full variable domain (outside the CDR3, taken from reference TRBV7-2 and TRBJ2-7): GAGVSQSPSNKVTEKGKDVELRCDPISGHTALYWYRQSLGQGLEFLIYFQGNSAPDKSGLPSDRFSAERTGGSVSTLTIQRTQQEDSAVYLCASSLGLAGYEQYFGPGTRLTVT.

V and J are TRBV9 and TRBJ2-3; 7 bases align to TRBD2. CDR1 is SGDLS, CDR2 YYNGEE, per germline. The CDR3 is 15 amino acids. V lost 1 base and J lost 3; bases outside the gene matches: 5. CDR3 bases: TGTGCCAGCAGCGTAAATGTGGGGGGGACAGATACGCAGTATTTT. Translating gives CASSVNVGGTDTQYF.

V and J are TRBV6-2 or TRBV6-3 and TRBJ1-6; possible D gene TRBD1, 6 bases. The germline V and J ends were trimmed by 2 bases and 5 bases, with 13 bases remaining between them. Germline V gene data show CDR1 as MNHEY and CDR2 as SVGEGT. The length of the CDR3 is 16 residues. The CDR3 reads CASSYARGRDNSPLHF. As DNA, the CDR3 is TGTGCCAGCAGTTACGCCAGGGGAAGGGATAATTCACCCCTCCACTTT.

CDR3 DNA: TGTGCCAGCAGTCTCACAGGGACCTACGAGCAGTACTTC. Protein: CASSLTGTYEQYF. This chain joins TRBV28 and TRBJ2-7, with D maybe TRBD1 (6 bases). This CDR3 is built from 13 residues. V was cut by 5 bases and J by 2 bases, with 10 bases left in between. Germline CDR1 reads MDHEN; CDR2 reads SYDVKM.

The J gene is TRBJ1-5, the V gene TRBV4-3, with D perhaps matching TRBD1 (5 bases). In germline, CDR1 is LGHNA, CDR2 YSLEER. Trimming removed 2 bases from V and 5 bases from J, with 10 bases in between. The CDR3 totals 14 residues. CDR3 sequence (DNA): TGCGCCAGCAGCCAACGGGGGAGCCATCAGCCCCAGCATTTT. This translates into CASSQRGSHQPQHF.

This chain connects TRBV5-4 to TRBJ1-3; perhaps TRBD1 as D (5 bases). With 1 base removed from V and 0 bases from J, the gap between germline ends came to 11 bases. The CDR3 consists of 16 residues. Germline V lookup: CDR1 SGHNT, CDR2 YYREEE (reference sequence). In nucleotides, the CDR3 is TGTGCCAGCAGCTTGTCTCCGGGACCCTCTGGAAACACCATATATTTT. This sequence encodes CASSLSPGPSGNTIYF.

The V call is TRBV5-1, the J call TRBJ1-1, with 12 positions matching TRBD1. The CDR3 extends over 15 amino acids. From germline, CDR1 is SGHRS and CDR2 YFSETQ. Germline trimming cut 0 bases from V and 11 bases from J; bases unmatched to any gene: 8. Here the CDR3 DNA reads TGCGCCAGCAGCTTGGCGGGACAGGGGGCTATGAGGGCTTTCTTT. Protein: CASSLAGQGAMRAFF.

The chain joins TRBV15 to TRBJ2-7, with 7 bases identical to TRBD2. The CDR3 totals 18 residues. Germline V gives CDR1 LNHNV, CDR2 YYDKDF (reference sequence). V was clipped by 1 base and J by 3 bases; unmatched bases: 15. The CDR3 sequence: CATSRGLLGLAAIYEQYF. The CDR3, as DNA: TGTGCCACCAGCAGAGGTTTGTTAGGGCTAGCGGCAATCTACGAGCAGTACTTC.

The DNA for the CDR3 is TGCGCCAGTAAAGCCGGGACAGGGGGCTACGAGCAGTACTTC. It translates to CASKAGTGGYEQYF. The gene calls are TRBV5-1 and TRBJ2-7; 11 nucleotides agree with TRBD1. V shed 8 bases, J shed 3 bases, and the junction held 7 bases outside the gene matches. The CDR3 extends over 14 amino acids. The V gene's germline CDR1 is SGHRS and CDR2 YFSETQ.

The chain recombines TRBV14 with TRBJ1-5, with D tentatively TRBD1 (5 bases). Germline V lookup: CDR1 SGHDN, CDR2 FVKESK. The CDR3 sequence is 13 residues long. Trimming left V 4 bases short and J 8 bases short, with 12 bases between. The CDR3 is CASSPRAQEPQHF. CDR3 bases: TGTGCCAGCAGCCCCAGGGCCCAAGAGCCCCAGCATTTT.

The V and J genes are TRBV27 and TRBJ1-1; 8 bases agree with TRBD1. Losses at the gene ends were 1 base for V and 1 base for J; bases not matched to a gene: 2. CDR3 size: 15 residues. Germline V gene lookup returns CDR1 MNHEY and CDR2 SMNVEV (reference sequence). The CDR3 DNA follows: TGTGCCAGCAGTTTATGGGACAGGAGGAACACTGAAGCTTTCTTT. Its translation: CASSLWDRRNTEAFF.

V gene TRBV5-6 combines with J gene TRBJ1-6; D unclear. Germline V CDR1 and CDR2: SGHDT, YYEEEE. Trimming took 1 base from V and 6 from J, leaving 11 bases between them. This CDR3 is built from 15 residues. The CDR3: CASSLLRLINSPLHF. CDR3 nucleotide sequence: TGTGCCAGCAGCTTGTTGAGGCTAATTAATTCACCCCTCCACTTT.